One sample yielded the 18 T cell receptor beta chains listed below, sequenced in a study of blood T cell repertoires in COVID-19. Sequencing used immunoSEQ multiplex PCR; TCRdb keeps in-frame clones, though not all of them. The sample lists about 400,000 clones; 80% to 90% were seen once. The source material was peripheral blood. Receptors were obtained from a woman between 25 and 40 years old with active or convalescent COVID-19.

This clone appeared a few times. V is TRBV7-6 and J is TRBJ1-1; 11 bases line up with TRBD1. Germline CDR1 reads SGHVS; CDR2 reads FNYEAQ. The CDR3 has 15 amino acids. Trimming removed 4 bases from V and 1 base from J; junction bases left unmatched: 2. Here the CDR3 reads CASSSGQGANTEAFF. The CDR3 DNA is TGTGCCAGCAGCTCAGGACAGGGGGCGAACACTGAAGCTTTCTTT.

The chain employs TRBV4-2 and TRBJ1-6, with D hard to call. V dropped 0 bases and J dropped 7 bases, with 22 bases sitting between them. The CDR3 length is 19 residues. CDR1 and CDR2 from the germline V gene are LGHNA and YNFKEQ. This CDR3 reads CASSQEMILPGTANSPLHF. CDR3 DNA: TGTGCCAGCAGCCAAGAAATGATTTTGCCGGGAACGGCGAATTCACCCCTCCACTTT.

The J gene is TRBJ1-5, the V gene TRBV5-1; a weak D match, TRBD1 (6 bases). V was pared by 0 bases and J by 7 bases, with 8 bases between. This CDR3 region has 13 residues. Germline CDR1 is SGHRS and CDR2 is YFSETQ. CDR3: CASSLEGEQPQHF. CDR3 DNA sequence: TGCGCCAGCAGCTTGGAGGGGGAACAGCCCCAGCATTTT. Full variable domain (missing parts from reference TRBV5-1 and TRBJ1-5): KAGVTQTPRYLIKTRGQQVTLSCSPISGHRSVSWYQQTPGQGLQFLFEYFSETQRNKGNFPGRFSGRQFSNSRSEMNVSTLELGDSALYLCASSLEGEQPQHFGDGTRLSIL.

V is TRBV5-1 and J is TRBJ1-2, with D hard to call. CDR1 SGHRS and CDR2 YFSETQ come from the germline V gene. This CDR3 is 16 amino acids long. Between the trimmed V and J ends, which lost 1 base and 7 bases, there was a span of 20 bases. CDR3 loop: CASSLPGAIQESGYTF. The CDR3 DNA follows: TGCGCCAGCAGCTTGCCGGGAGCTATCCAGGAGAGTGGCTACACCTTC.

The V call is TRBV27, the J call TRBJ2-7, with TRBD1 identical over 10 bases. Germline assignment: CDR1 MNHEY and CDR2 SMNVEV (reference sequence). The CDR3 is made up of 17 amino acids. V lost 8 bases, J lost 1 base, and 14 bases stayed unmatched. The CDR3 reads CASRNLGGQGFSYEQYF. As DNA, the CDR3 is TGTGCCAGCCGGAACCTTGGGGGACAGGGGTTTTCCTACGAGCAGTACTTC.

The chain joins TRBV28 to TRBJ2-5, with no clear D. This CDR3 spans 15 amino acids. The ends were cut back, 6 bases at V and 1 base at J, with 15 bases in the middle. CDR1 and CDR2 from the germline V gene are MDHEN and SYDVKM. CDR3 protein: CASSPPGSSQETQYF. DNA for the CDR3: TGTGCCAGCAGCCCTCCGGGTAGCAGCCAAGAGACCCAGTACTTC.

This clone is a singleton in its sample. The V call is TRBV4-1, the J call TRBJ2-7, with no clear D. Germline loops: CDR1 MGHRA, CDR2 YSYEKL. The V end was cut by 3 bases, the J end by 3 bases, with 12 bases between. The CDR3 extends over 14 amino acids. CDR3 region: CASSQTTRIYEQYF. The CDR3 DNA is TGCGCCAGCAGCCAGACGACGCGGATCTACGAGCAGTACTTC.

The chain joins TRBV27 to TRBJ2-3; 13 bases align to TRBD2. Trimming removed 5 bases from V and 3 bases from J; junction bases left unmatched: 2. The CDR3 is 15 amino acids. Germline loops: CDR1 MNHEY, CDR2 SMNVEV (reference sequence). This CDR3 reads CASSQGLAGTDTQYF. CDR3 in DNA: TGTGCCAGCAGTCAGGGACTAGCGGGGACAGATACGCAGTATTTT.

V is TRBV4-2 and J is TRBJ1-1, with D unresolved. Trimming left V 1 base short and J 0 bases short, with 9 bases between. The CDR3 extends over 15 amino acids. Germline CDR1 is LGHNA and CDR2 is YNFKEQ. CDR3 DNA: TGTGCCAGCAGCCAAGTCGGGGTAATGAACACTGAAGCTTTCTTT. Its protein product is CASSQVGVMNTEAFF.

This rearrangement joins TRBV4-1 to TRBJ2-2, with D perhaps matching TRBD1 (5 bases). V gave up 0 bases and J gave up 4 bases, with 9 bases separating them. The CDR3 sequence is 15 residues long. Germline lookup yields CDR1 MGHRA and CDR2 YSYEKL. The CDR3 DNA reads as TGCGCCAGCAGCCAAGATAGAAGGGGCACCGGGGAGCTGTTTTTT. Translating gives CASSQDRRGTGELFF.

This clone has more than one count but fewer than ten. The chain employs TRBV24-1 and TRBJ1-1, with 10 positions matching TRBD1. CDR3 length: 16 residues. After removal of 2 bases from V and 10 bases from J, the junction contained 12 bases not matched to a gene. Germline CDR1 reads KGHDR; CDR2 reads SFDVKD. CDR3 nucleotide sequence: TGTGCCACCAGTGATTCGATCCCGACAGGGGGCTTGGTAGCTTTCTTT. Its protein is CATSDSIPTGGLVAFF.

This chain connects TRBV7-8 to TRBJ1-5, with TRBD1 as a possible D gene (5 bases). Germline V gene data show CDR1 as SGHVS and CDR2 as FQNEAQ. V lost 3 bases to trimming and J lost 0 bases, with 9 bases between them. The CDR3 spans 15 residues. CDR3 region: CASSLGGYSNQPQHF. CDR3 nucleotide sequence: TGTGCCAGCAGCTTGGGGGGTTATAGCAATCAGCCCCAGCATTTT.

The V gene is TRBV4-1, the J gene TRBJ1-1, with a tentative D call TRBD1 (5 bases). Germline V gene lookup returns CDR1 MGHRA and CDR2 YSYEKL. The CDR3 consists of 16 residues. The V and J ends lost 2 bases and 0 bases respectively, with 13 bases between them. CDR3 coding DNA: TGCGCCAGCAGCCAACAGTTAGGGACTTTGAACACTGAAGCTTTCTTT. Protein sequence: CASSQQLGTLNTEAFF.

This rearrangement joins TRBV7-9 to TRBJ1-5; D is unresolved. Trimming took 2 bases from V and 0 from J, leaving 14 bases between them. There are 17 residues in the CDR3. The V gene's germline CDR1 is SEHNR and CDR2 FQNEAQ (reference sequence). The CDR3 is CASSLRHRPYSNQPQHF. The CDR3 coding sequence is TGTGCCAGCAGCTTAAGACACCGTCCGTATAGCAATCAGCCCCAGCATTTT. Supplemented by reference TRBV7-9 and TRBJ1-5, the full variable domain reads DTGVSQNPRHKITKRGQNVTFRCDPISEHNRLYWYRQTLGQGPEFLTYFQNEAQLEKSRLLSDRFSAERPKGSFSTLEIQRTEQGDSAMYLCASSLRHRPYSNQPQHFGDGTRLSIL.

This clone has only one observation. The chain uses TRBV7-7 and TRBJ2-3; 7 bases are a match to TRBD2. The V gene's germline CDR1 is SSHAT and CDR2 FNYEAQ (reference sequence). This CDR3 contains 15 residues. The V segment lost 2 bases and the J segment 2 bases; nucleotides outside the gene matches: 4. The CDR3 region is CASSLLGTNTDTQYF. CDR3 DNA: TGTGCCAGCAGCTTACTCGGGACTAACACAGATACGCAGTATTTT. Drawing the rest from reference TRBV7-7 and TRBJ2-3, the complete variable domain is GAGVSQSPRYKVTKRGQDVTLRCDPISSHATLYWYQQALGQGPEFLTYFNYEAQPDKSGLPSDRFSAERPEGSISTLTIQRTEQRDSAMYRCASSLLGTNTDTQYFGPGTRLTVL.

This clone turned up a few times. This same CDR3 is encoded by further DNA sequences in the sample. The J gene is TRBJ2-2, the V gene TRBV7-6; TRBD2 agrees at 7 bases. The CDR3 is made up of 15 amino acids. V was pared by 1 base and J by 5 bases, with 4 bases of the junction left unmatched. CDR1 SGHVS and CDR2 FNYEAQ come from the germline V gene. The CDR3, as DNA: TGTGCCAGCAGCTTAGGATCGGGGGGAACCGGGGAGCTGTTTTTT. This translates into CASSLGSGGTGELFF.

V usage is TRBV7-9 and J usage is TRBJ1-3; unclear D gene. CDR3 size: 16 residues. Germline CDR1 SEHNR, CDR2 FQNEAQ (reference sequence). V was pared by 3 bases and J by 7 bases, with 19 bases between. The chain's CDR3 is CASSFPSGMTRNTIYF. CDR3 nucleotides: TGTGCCAGCAGCTTCCCCTCGGGGATGACCCGGAACACCATATATTTT.

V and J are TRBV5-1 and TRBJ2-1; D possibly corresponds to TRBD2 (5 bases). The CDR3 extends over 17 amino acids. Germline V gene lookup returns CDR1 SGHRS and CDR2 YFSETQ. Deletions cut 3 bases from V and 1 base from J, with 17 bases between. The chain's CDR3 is CASSSSGSVGSYNEQFF. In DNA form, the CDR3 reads TGCGCCAGCAGCTCTTCGGGAAGCGTAGGATCCTACAATGAGCAGTTCTTC.